This is a list of T cell receptor beta chains from one sample in a study of T cells in Graves' hyperthyroidism and ophthalmopathy. TCRdb passed the multiplex PCR reads through MiXCR, listing each CDR3 protein once. The profile covers some 300,000 distinct CDR3 sequences, with roughly a fifth appearing a single time and approximately 37% taken by the ten largest. Sequencing input: blood. The receptors stem from a man between 50 and 59 years old with Graves' ophthalmopathy. CDR3s include the opening cysteine and the closing phenylalanine or tryptophan. The order of the fields is clone size, V gene, CDR3 protein. The size of a clone is reported for some rows only, either as once, few or many, or as a class for expanded clones.

size: few; V: TRBV27; CDR3: CASSLYGSGELFF
size: NA; V: TRBV15; CDR3: CATSRGRQGNQPQHF
size: many; V: TRBV28; CDR3: CASSLGPSSNEQFF
size: few; V: TRBV5-1; CDR3: CASSSVTGANTEAFF
size: many; V: TRBV9; CDR3: CASAGLQETQYF
size: NA; V: TRBV9; CDR3: CASSVPRDGHTGELFF
size: NA; V: TRBV19; CDR3: CASRSGRYTGELFF
size: NA; V: TRBV7-8; CDR3: CASSFGTGVSSGANVLTF
size: many; V: TRBV20-1; CDR3: CSANSRDTSYNEQFF
size: few; V: TRBV6-1; CDR3: CASSQQRRQPQHF
size: few; V: TRBV5-6; CDR3: CASSIAGGGGEQFF
size: NA; V: TRBV28; CDR3: CASSPDREIYEQYF
size: few; V: TRBV12-3/TRBV12-4; CDR3: CASRNDRGPNQPQHF
size: many; V: TRBV7-7; CDR3: CASSPQPPGVPETQYF
size: many; V: TRBV7-3; CDR3: CASSPLAGHQETQYF
size: few; V: TRBV28; CDR3: CATTHTGSNQPQHF
size: many; V: TRBV2; CDR3: CASSEQGVEQYF
size: many; V: TRBV28; CDR3: CASSLPQGRETQYF
size: few; V: TRBV9; CDR3: CASSVEAGPVTRGENTEAFF
size: NA; V: TRBV20-1; CDR3: CSATDMSSYNEQFF
size: NA; V: TRBV6-1; CDR3: CASDSGTAGELFF
size: many; V: TRBV11-2; CDR3: CASSSSSGSSYEQYF
size: many; V: TRBV5-1; CDR3: CASSLGAGGTGELFF
size: once; V: TRBV27; CDR3: CASSLYPRAYEQYF
size: many; V: TRBV14; CDR3: CASSSPGTSGGNEQFF
size: few; V: TRBV30; CDR3: CAWSVLRSTKNIQYF
size: many; V: TRBV30; CDR3: CAWTLGRETQYF
size: many; V: TRBV9; CDR3: CASSVGLAGGDTQYF
size: NA; V: TRBV20-1; CDR3: CSARSAGANTGELFF
size: few; V: TRBV7-9; CDR3: CASSLTGVTDTQYF
size: few; V: TRBV28; CDR3: CASSLRGGGSNQPQHF
size: few; V: TRBV2; CDR3: CASDVGNTIYF
size: few; V: TRBV5-1; CDR3: CASSGGQGGVAGNTIYF
size: NA; V: TRBV7-3; CDR3: CASSCAVISTMHTEGSYEQYF
size: few; V: TRBV6-5; CDR3: CASSYSGEETQYF
size: many; V: TRBV5-1; CDR3: CASSLRDNEGTGELFF
size: few; V: TRBV7-6; CDR3: CASSLWTGGYSYEQYF
size: NA; V: TRBV6-1; CDR3: CASSVGQGVNQPQHF
size: many; V: TRBV19; CDR3: CASSISRYNEQFF
size: few; V: TRBV7-9; CDR3: CASSAGTSIYF
size: NA; V: TRBV29-1; CDR3: CSVEDRDRGIYF
size: many; V: TRBV18; CDR3: CASSPDTVPDTQYF
size: few; V: TRBV2; CDR3: CASMGGNYGYTF
size: many; V: TRBV20-1; CDR3: CSARETGENTEAFF
size: NA; V: TRBV3-1; CDR3: CASSQDNPIREQYF
size: many; V: TRBV11-2; CDR3: CASSAQGHSNQPQHF
size: NA; V: TRBV19; CDR3: CASSGYSRVAYGYTF
size: many; V: TRBV9; CDR3: CASSVEGGGGSGMRNEQFF
size: many; V: TRBV7-2; CDR3: CASSSAGGAEQFF
size: NA; V: TRBV6-6; CDR3: CASSYSTTGDPWEQYF
size: many; V: TRBV12-3/TRBV12-4; CDR3: CASRAGTGSYEQYF
size: few; V: TRBV29-1; CDR3: CSVWTGGETQYF
size: NA; V: TRBV5-1; CDR3: CAGSLGSTSTDTQYF
size: many; V: TRBV28; CDR3: CASSFRVSGYTF
size: many; V: TRBV20-1; CDR3: CSARDLEREGYNEQFF